These 23 T cell receptor beta chains were sequenced from one sample in a study of CD8+ T cells in alopecia areata. Treatment meaning: oral pan-JAK inhibitor, 5-10 mg twice daily. RNA extraction and reverse transcription yielded cDNA as sequencing template. Assay used: immunoSEQ multiplex PCR; TCRdb lists only in-frame clones, some missing. The sample holds around 200,000 clones, 58% seen once. The specimen was CD8+ T cells sorted from blood, collected at week 24, from a patient treated with tofacitinib. These receptors came from a human donor with alopecia areata.

V usage is TRBV7-6 and J usage is TRBJ2-7; TRBD1 might be the D (5 bases). V shed 0 bases and J shed 6 bases, with 12 bases lying between them. In germline, CDR1 is SGHVS, CDR2 FNYEAQ. The CDR3 sequence is 14 residues long. CDR3 region: CASSLASGMSEQYF. The CDR3 DNA is TGTGCCAGCAGCTTAGCGTCAGGGATGAGCGAGCAGTACTTC.

The chain links TRBV29-1 to TRBJ1-1; D ambiguous. The germline CDR1 and CDR2 sequences are SQVTM and ANQGSEA. Trimming removed 0 bases at V and 1 base at J, with 3 bases between. The CDR3 contains 12 residues. CDR3 protein: CSVEDRNTEAFF. Here the CDR3 DNA reads TGCAGCGTTGAAGACAGGAACACTGAAGCTTTCTTT.

This clone appeared once. V and J are TRBV29-1 and TRBJ2-2, with D possibly TRBD2 on 7 matching bases. Germline values: CDR1 SQVTM, CDR2 ANQGSEA. The length of the CDR3 is 12 residues. The V end lost 4 bases, the J end lost 7 bases, and 10 bases lay between the germline ends. CDR3 sequence: CSVAGGLGELFF. In DNA, the CDR3 is TGCAGCGTTGCGGGGGGCCTCGGGGAGCTGTTTTTT.

The gene calls are TRBV6-1 and TRBJ2-3; D uncertain. CDR3 length equals 14 residues. Germline lookup yields CDR1 MNHNS and CDR2 SASEGT. V was trimmed by 1 base and J by 3 bases, leaving 8 bases between them. CDR3 DNA: TGTGCCAGCAGTGAAGGCCCGGAAACAGATACGCAGTATTTT. Protein: CASSEGPETDTQYF.

The sample holds a few counts of this clone. The chain uses TRBV29-1 and TRBJ2-1, with 7 bases that match TRBD2. V lost 3 bases, J lost 3 bases, and 5 bases stayed unmatched. Germline CDR1 is SQVTM and CDR2 is ANQGSEA. This CDR3 spans 14 amino acids. In DNA, the CDR3 is TGCAGCGTTGACTGGGCGGGGGACTACAATGAGCAGTTCTTC. It is translated as CSVDWAGDYNEQFF.

The chain has TRBV10-3 and TRBJ2-2; 7 positions agree with TRBD2. The CDR3 loop spans 12 amino acids. Germline loops: CDR1 ENHRY, CDR2 SYGVKD. With 11 bases clipped from V and 5 bases from J, the junction kept 5 bases outside the gene matches. The CDR3 sequence: CALLGGTGELFF. For the CDR3, the DNA is TGTGCCCTCCTGGGAGGGACCGGGGAGCTGTTTTTT.

The chain couples TRBV6-6 to TRBJ1-2, with D uncertain. V was shortened by 6 bases and J by 1 base, with 9 bases between the two germline ends. Germline V gene data show CDR1 as MNHNY and CDR2 as SVGAGI (reference sequence). CDR3 size: 13 residues. The CDR3 sequence is CASRIHINYGYTF. The CDR3 bases are TGTGCCAGCAGGATACATATTAACTATGGCTACACCTTC.

CDR3 residues: CAIKRGGELFF. CDR3 sequence (DNA): TGTGCCATAAAACGGGGCGGGGAGCTGTTTTTT. V gene TRBV27 combines with J gene TRBJ2-2; a weak D match, TRBD2 (5 bases). The CDR3 has 11 amino acids. Per germline, CDR1 MNHEY and CDR2 SMNVEV (reference sequence). Trimming pared 10 bases from V and 7 bases from J, leaving 10 bases between.

The chain uses TRBV11-2 and TRBJ2-3, with D perhaps TRBD1 or TRBD2 (5 bases each). This CDR3 is built from 15 residues. Per the germline V gene, CDR1 is SGHAT and CDR2 is FQNNGV. The V and J ends lost 1 base and 1 base respectively, with 9 bases between them. The CDR3: CASSLAGRGTDTQYF. CDR3 DNA: TGTGCCAGCAGCTTAGCAGGGAGAGGCACAGATACGCAGTATTTT. The full variable domain, in which reference TRBV11-2 and TRBJ2-3 provide the parts outside the CDR3, is EAGVAQSPRYKIIEKRQSVAFWCNPISGHATLYWYQQILGQGPKLLIQFQNNGVVDDSQLPKDRFSAERLKGVDSTLKIQPAKLEDSAVYLCASSLAGRGTDTQYFGPGTRLTVL.

This clone was counted once. This chain uses TRBV23-1 with TRBJ2-7; D is uncertain. TRBV23-1 is an ORF, with its function uncertain. With 4 bases removed from V and 0 bases from J, the gap between germline ends came to 4 bases. This CDR3 contains 12 residues. CDR3 region: CASSLGSYEQYF. The CDR3, as DNA: TGCGCCAGCAGTCTGGGCTCCTACGAGCAGTACTTC.

This clone was seen only once. V and J are TRBV29-1 and TRBJ1-4, with a tentative D call TRBD1 (5 bases). The CDR3 totals 13 residues. V was pared by 1 base and J by 8 bases, with 11 bases between. Germline CDR1 is SQVTM and CDR2 is ANQGSEA. The CDR3 bases are TGCAGCGTTGAAGGGGGCTCGGTAGAAAAACTGTTTTTT. It translates to CSVEGGSVEKLFF. The full variable domain, rest sourced from reference TRBV29-1 and TRBJ1-4, is SAVISQKPSRDICQRGTSLTIQCQVDSQVTMMFWYRQQPGQSLTLIATANQGSEATYESGFVIDKFPISRPNLTFSTLTVSNMSPEDSSIYLCSVEGGSVEKLFFGSGTQLSVL.

The V gene is TRBV7-2, the J gene TRBJ1-1; D is unresolved. Between the trimmed V and J ends, which lost 0 bases and 4 bases, there was a span of 3 bases. CDR1 is SGHTA, CDR2 FQGNSA, per germline. This CDR3 has 12 residues. CDR3 bases: TGTGCCAGCAGCTTAGCCTTCACTGAAGCTTTCTTT. It specifies CASSLAFTEAFF. The full variable domain, with the rest looked up from reference TRBV7-2 and TRBJ1-1, is GAGVSQSPSNKVTEKGKDVELRCDPISGHTALYWYRQSLGQGLEFLIYFQGNSAPDKSGLPSDRFSAERTGGSVSTLTIQRTQQEDSAVYLCASSLAFTEAFFGQGTRLTVV.

This clone was counted a few times. V usage is TRBV10-3 and J usage is TRBJ2-3, with TRBD1 matching 7 bases. J gave up 2 bases and V 4 bases, and 18 bases lay outside the gene matches. CDR1 is ENHRY and CDR2 is SYGVKD in the germline V gene. This CDR3 comprises 19 residues. This chain's CDR3 is CAISGTGQRIGEPTDTQYF. DNA of the CDR3: TGTGCCATCAGTGGGACAGGACAAAGAATAGGAGAACCCACAGATACGCAGTATTTT.

The rearrangement joins TRBV5-1 to TRBJ2-7; the D is unclear. There are 17 residues in the CDR3. V was cut by 0 bases and J by 2 bases, with 18 bases left in between. The germline CDR1 and CDR2 sequences are SGHRS and YFSETQ. Here the CDR3 reads CASSLVVETYETYEQYF. For the CDR3, the DNA is TGCGCCAGCAGCTTGGTGGTGGAAACCTACGAAACCTACGAGCAGTACTTC.

This sequence joins TRBV14 and TRBJ2-1, with TRBD1 matching over 7 bases. Germline trimming cut 4 bases from V and 11 bases from J; bases unmatched to any gene: 8. Germline assignment: CDR1 SGHDN and CDR2 FVKESK. This CDR3 has 13 residues. CDR3: CASSRDSRIKQFF. The DNA for the CDR3 is TGTGCCAGCAGCCGGGACAGCCGGATTAAGCAGTTCTTC.

The chain recombines TRBV10-3 with TRBJ2-7, with a possible D match to TRBD2 (6 bases). Germline V gene data show CDR1 as ENHRY and CDR2 as SYGVKD. This CDR3 region has 14 residues. The V end was cut by 6 bases, the J end by 0 bases, with 12 bases between. The DNA of the CDR3 is TGTGCCATCAGCAACCGGACTAACTCCTACGAGCAGTACTTC. Protein sequence: CAISNRTNSYEQYF.

There are a few counts of this clone. The rearrangement links TRBV11-2 to TRBJ2-1; D is uncertain. Germline loops: CDR1 SGHAT, CDR2 FQNNGV. The CDR3 covers 12 residues. Trimming took 5 bases from V and 6 from J, leaving 8 bases between them. The CDR3 DNA reads TGTGCCAGCAGCCAGTCGGGCAATGAGCAGTTCTTC. Its protein is CASSQSGNEQFF. The full variable domain, its missing parts supplied by reference TRBV11-2 and TRBJ2-1, is EAGVAQSPRYKIIEKRQSVAFWCNPISGHATLYWYQQILGQGPKLLIQFQNNGVVDDSQLPKDRFSAERLKGVDSTLKIQPAKLEDSAVYLCASSQSGNEQFFGPGTRLTVL.

Concerning this clone: The junction and the germline gene differ at one end; a read error may be behind it. The V call is TRBV11-1, the J call TRBJ1-1, with D perhaps TRBD1 (6 bases). This CDR3 has 13 residues. CDR1 is SGHAT and CDR2 is FQDESV in the germline V gene (reference sequence). CDR3 sequence reads: CASRLRGPAEAFF. The CDR3 nucleotides read TGTGCCAGCCGCTTGCGGGGGCCAGCTGAAGCTTTCTTT.

CDR3 coding DNA: TGTGCCAGCTCACTAGGGACAGGGGGACAAGAGACCCAGTACTTC. Its translation is CASSLGTGGQETQYF. V is TRBV18 and J is TRBJ2-5; 11 bases align to TRBD1. This CDR3 has 15 residues. The ends lost 4 bases at V and 2 bases at J; junction bases unmatched: 3. Germline V gene lookup returns CDR1 KGHSH and CDR2 LQKENI.

The gene calls are TRBV7-6 and TRBJ2-3; TRBD1 is a possible D gene (5 bases). This CDR3 has 14 residues. Trimming shortened V by 4 bases and J by 5 bases, and 13 bases separated the two germline ends. Germline loops: CDR1 SGHVS, CDR2 FNYEAQ. This CDR3 reads CASSSRTKEDTQYF. The CDR3, as DNA: TGTGCCAGCAGCTCCCGGACAAAGGAAGATACGCAGTATTTT.

This clone was seen more than once but under ten times. The V and J genes are TRBV5-1 and TRBJ2-1; a possible D gene is TRBD1 (5 bases). The V gene's germline CDR1 is SGHRS and CDR2 YFSETQ. The CDR3 runs 14 residues. With 3 bases removed from V and 0 bases from J, the gap between germline ends came to 7 bases. In nucleotides, the CDR3 is TGCGCCAGCAGCTCGGACATCTCCTACAATGAGCAGTTCTTC. Its protein product is CASSSDISYNEQFF. Based on the CDR3 plus reference TRBV5-1 and TRBJ2-1, the full variable domain is KAGVTQTPRYLIKTRGQQVTLSCSPISGHRSVSWYQQTPGQGLQFLFEYFSETQRNKGNFPGRFSGRQFSNSRSEMNVSTLELGDSALYLCASSSDISYNEQFFGPGTRLTVL.

The chain couples TRBV18 to TRBJ1-5; 8 nucleotides match TRBD1. Looked up from germline, CDR1 is KGHSH and CDR2 is LQKENI. The CDR3 length is 15 residues. Trimming removed 3 bases from V and 4 bases from J; junction bases left unmatched: 5. This CDR3 reads CASSPADRGNQPQHF. DNA for the CDR3: TGTGCCAGCTCACCTGCCGACAGGGGAAATCAGCCCCAGCATTTT.

The chain employs TRBV2 and TRBJ2-3, with no clear D. The germline V gene has CDR1 SNHLY and CDR2 FYNNEI. This CDR3 contains 17 residues. Trimming removed 5 bases at V and 6 bases at J, with 24 bases between. This CDR3 is CASSFPMAQSREDTQYF. In DNA form, the CDR3 reads TGTGCCAGCAGTTTCCCCATGGCACAGTCAAGAGAGGATACGCAGTATTTT.